This TCR beta chain derives from a study of cytomegalovirus exposure and HLA in healthy donors. This CDR3 spans 13 amino acids. The germline CDR1 and CDR2 sequences are SGDLS and YYNGEE. V lost 3 bases to trimming and J lost 8 bases, with 14 bases between them. Whereas donors were nominally healthy upon sampling, unrecorded immune exposures were probable. PCR primers comprised 60 Vbeta and 13 Jbeta primers. This table comes from immunoSEQ multiplex PCR, and its TCRdb copy is limited to in-frame clones, with some not included. The sample includes 70,000 or so clones, around 78% of them seen just once. A note on this clone: Its antigen is undetermined.

Study outcomes and limitations: Indistinguishable V segments, including TRBV6-2 and TRBV6-3, were excluded.

The sample taken for sequencing was PBMCs. This chain links TRBV9 with TRBJ1-2; D not resolved. The receptor was isolated from a man aged 18-30 years in good health and CMV-seropositive. The chain's CDR3 is CASSGAHPSGYTF. CDR3 in DNA: TGTGCCAGCAGCGGGGCCCACCCCTCAGGCTACACCTTC.